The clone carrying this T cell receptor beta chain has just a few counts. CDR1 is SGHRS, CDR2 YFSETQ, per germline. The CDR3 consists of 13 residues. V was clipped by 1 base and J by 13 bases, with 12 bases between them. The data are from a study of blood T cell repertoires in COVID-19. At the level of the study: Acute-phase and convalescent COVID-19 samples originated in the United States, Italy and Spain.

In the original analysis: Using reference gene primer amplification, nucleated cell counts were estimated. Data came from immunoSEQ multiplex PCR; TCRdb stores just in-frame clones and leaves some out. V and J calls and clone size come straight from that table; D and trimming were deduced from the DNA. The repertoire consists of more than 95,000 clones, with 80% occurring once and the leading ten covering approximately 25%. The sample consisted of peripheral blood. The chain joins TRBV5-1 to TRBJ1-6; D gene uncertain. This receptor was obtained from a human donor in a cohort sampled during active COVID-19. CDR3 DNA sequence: TGCGCCAGCAGCTTGAACGGCCCGGGTCCCCTCCACTTT. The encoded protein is CASSLNGPGPLHF. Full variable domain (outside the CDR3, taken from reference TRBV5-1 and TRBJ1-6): KAGVTQTPRYLIKTRGQQVTLSCSPISGHRSVSWYQQTPGQGLQFLFEYFSETQRNKGNFPGRFSGRQFSNSRSEMNVSTLELGDSALYLCASSLNGPGPLHFGNGTRLTVT.